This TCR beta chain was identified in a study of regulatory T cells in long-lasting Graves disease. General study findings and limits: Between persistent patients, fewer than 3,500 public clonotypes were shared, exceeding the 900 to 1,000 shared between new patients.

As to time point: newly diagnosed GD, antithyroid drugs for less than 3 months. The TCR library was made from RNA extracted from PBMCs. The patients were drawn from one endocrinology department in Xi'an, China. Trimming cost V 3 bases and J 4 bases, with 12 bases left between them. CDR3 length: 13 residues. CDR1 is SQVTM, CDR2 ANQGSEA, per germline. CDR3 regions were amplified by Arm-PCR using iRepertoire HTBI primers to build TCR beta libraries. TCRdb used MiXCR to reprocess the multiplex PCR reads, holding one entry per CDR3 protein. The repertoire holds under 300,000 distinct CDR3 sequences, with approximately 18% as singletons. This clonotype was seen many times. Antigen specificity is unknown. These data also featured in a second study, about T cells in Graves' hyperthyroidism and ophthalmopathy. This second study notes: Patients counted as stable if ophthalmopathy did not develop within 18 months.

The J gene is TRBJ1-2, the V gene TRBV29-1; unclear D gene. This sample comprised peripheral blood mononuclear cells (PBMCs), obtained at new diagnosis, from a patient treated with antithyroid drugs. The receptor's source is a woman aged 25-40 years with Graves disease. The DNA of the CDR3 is TGCAGCGTTGAGCTGCCTAATGGCTATGGCTACACCTTC. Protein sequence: CSVELPNGYGYTF.